This T cell receptor beta chain was identified in a study of cytomegalovirus exposure and HLA in healthy donors. Findings and caveats of the study: CMV antigen specificity of a few CMV-associated chains was confirmed in vitro. Most observed TCR sequences were rare, whereas some public TCRs were detected in many donors. Reported results showed that the classifier diagnosed cytomegalovirus status with high specificity and sensitivity.

Details on this clone: What it binds is not known.

Data came from immunoSEQ multiplex PCR; TCRdb stores just in-frame clones and leaves some out. The table shows 50,000 or so clones, with about 94% occurring only once. V gave up 3 bases and J gave up 5 bases, with 7 bases separating them. Germline values: CDR1 SGHNT, CDR2 YYREEE (reference sequence). The CDR3 extends over 12 amino acids. Sample: PBMCs. The source of this sequence is a man in his late teens or twenties in good health and CMV-seronegative. This chain uses TRBV5-4 with TRBJ2-3; D is unresolved. The CDR3 region is CASSSSEDTQYF. As DNA, the CDR3 is TGTGCCAGCAGCTCGAGTGAAGATACGCAGTATTTT.